The entry below gives a single TCR beta chain sequence along with its context. What it binds is not known. This CDR3 comprises 15 residues. Per germline, CDR1 SGHVS and CDR2 FQNEAQ. The germline V and J ends were trimmed by 5 bases and 6 bases, with 16 bases remaining between them. The entry originates in a study of cytomegalovirus exposure and HLA in healthy donors. The PCR made use of 60 Vbeta and 13 Jbeta primers. Generated by immunoSEQ multiplex PCR, the TCRdb table keeps only in-frame clones and is missing some. Of some 170,000 clones in the sample, around 80% were seen once. Study-wide points: Further analysis, carried out later, found HLA-associated TCR beta chains more clonally expanded than equally common other chains. Presence/absence analyses treated sequencing depth as roughly uniform across donors. CMV serostatus stood as the only immune exposure information on hand.

The source is a woman aged 40 to 50 in good health and CMV-seronegative. Sequencing input: PBMCs. The chain recombines TRBV7-8 with TRBJ1-4; maybe TRBD1 (6 bases). As DNA, the CDR3 is TGTGCCAGCAGCCTAGTGTCGGCAGGGGATGAAAAACTGTTTTTT. Amino acids: CASSLVSAGDEKLFF.